This T cell receptor (beta chain) originates from a study of spatial heterogeneity in lung cancer. Study overall: Untreated early-stage non-small cell lung cancer patients, around 72 in total, were the donors. Taken at a median of roughly two years after resection, follow-up PBMC samples underwent sequencing when available.

As for this clonotype: Antigen unknown. This may stem from a read error, because a much larger clone lies one nucleotide away.

The CDR3 consists of 16 residues. Germline-derived CDR1 and CDR2 are SGHDT and YYEEEE. Each CDR3 protein is one row after TCRdb ran MiXCR on the 5' RACE reads. Counted here are fewer than 45,000 distinct CDR3 sequences, more than 9% occurring once; the ten biggest clones make up roughly 15%. General study points: Blood contained ubiquitous expanded tumor TCRs more at resection than at follow-up.

Time point in this sample: blood at routine non-recurrence follow-up after resection. The input material, whole RNA from tumor, nontumor lung or frozen PBMC, was sequenced unsorted. This specimen consisted of PBMCs, obtained at follow-up. The genes are TRBV5-6 and TRBJ2-2; TRBD2 is a possible D gene (5 bases). The origin of this receptor is a female donor with early-stage non-small cell lung cancer. The CDR3 DNA reads as TGTGCCAGCAGCTTGCTTACAGCGCTTAACACCGGGGAGCTGCTTTTT. Amino acid sequence: CASSLLTALNTGELLF. Based on the CDR3 plus reference TRBV5-6 and TRBJ2-2, the full variable domain is DAGVTQSPTHLIKTRGQQVTLRCSPKSGHDTVSWYQQALGQGPQFIFQYYEEEERQRGNFPDRFSGHQFPNYSSELNVNALLLGDSALYLCASSLLTALNTGELLFGEGSRLTVL.